This TCR beta chain emerged from a study of blood T cell repertoires in COVID-19. Study-level background: Sources were T cells, B-cell-depleted T cells, or PBMCs; the material itself was cDNA or gDNA.

Germline CDR1 reads MNHNS; CDR2 reads SASEGT. The CDR3 runs to 16 residues. V was clipped by 0 bases and J by 2 bases, with 13 bases between them. Profiled with immunoSEQ multiplex PCR; TCRdb holds only in-frame clones, not every one. Here the sample spans about 250,000 clones, nearly 85% being singletons. The genes are TRBV6-1 and TRBJ1-2; no clear D gene. Sequencing input: peripheral blood. This receptor was taken from a human donor in a cohort sampled during active COVID-19. The CDR3 bases are TGTGCCAGCAGTGAAGCTCGCCACAGCCTGAACTATGGCTACACCTTC. Translating gives CASSEARHSLNYGYTF.